The entry below gives a single T cell receptor (beta chain) sequence along with its context. Its antigen remains unknown. The record originates from a study of cytomegalovirus exposure and HLA in healthy donors. 60 Vbeta and 13 Jbeta primers were used in PCR. Libraries were prepared by immunoSEQ multiplex PCR; TCRdb keeps only in-frame clonotypes and omits some of them. In the table there are roughly 26,000 clones, approximately 70% of which are singletons. Regarding the study as a whole: For TCR beta chains, V- and J-gene trimming was later linked to a missense DCLRE1C variant. Relative to the approximately 660-donor mean, N-insertions were reportedly fewer in an Asian-associated ancestry cluster in a later analysis. It was taken for granted in presence/absence analyses that sequencing depth across donors was roughly uniform. A later analysis showed HLA-associated TCR beta chains outstripping equally common others in clonal expansion.

Between the trimmed V and J ends, which lost 4 bases and 7 bases, there was a span of 7 bases. The CDR3 has 12 amino acids. Germline CDR1 MNHNS, CDR2 SASEGT. The clonotype originates from a woman aged 45-60 years in good health and CMV-seronegative. Sequenced material: PBMCs. The chain has TRBV6-1 and TRBJ2-2, with D possibly TRBD1 on 5 matching bases. The CDR3 DNA sequence: TGTGCCAGCAGTGCTAGGGGCGGGGAGCTGTTTTTT. Translated, it gives CASSARGGELFF.